The 26 T cell receptor beta chains in this list originate from one sample, sequenced in a study of Ad26.COV2.S vaccination and SARS-CoV-2 variants. Sequencing was performed with immunoSEQ multiplex PCR; in TCRdb, only in-frame clones are kept and a portion is missing. The repertoire holds about 350,000 clones, with 85% as singletons. Treatment denoted: 19 received Ad26.COV2.S at low or high dose, single or two shots; about 5 received placebo; per-sample allocation not given. On day 63 after the first injection, vaccine and placebo recipients gave samples. Specimen: peripheral blood, collected in a trial of Ad26.COV2.S vaccine versus placebo. Receptor source: a person between 18 and 65 years old who received the Ad26.COV2.S COVID-19 vaccine or a placebo.

The chain employs TRBV11-2 and TRBJ1-1; TRBD1 agrees at 7 bases. Germline CDR1 and CDR2: SGHAT and FQNNGV. V shed 4 bases, J shed 4 bases, and the junction held 6 bases outside the gene matches. This CDR3 has 14 amino acids. The CDR3 coding sequence is TGTGCCAGCAGCTCATCGACAGGGATCACTGAAGCTTTCTTT. Its protein is CASSSSTGITEAFF.

V and J are TRBV5-6 and TRBJ1-5; D is uncertain. The germline V and J ends were trimmed by 2 bases and 6 bases, with 9 bases remaining between them. The CDR3 runs to 13 residues. Germline-derived CDR1 and CDR2 are SGHDT and YYEEEE. CDR3 amino acids: CASSFRDGQPQHF. In DNA form, the CDR3 reads TGTGCCAGCAGCTTCCGGGATGGTCAGCCCCAGCATTTT.

The V gene is TRBV2, the J gene TRBJ1-2; D remains ambiguous. Trimming removed 5 bases at V and 6 bases at J, with 13 bases between. The germline CDR1 and CDR2 sequences are SNHLY and FYNNEI. The CDR3 spans 13 residues. CDR3 amino acids: CASSLRTGNGYTF. CDR3 nucleotide sequence: TGTGCCAGCAGTCTTAGGACGGGGAATGGCTACACCTTC.

This clone was seen only a few times. The rearrangement links TRBV11-3 to TRBJ2-1, with 8 nucleotides matching TRBD1. J gave up 6 bases and V 1 base, and 5 bases lay outside the gene matches. This CDR3 region has 15 residues. Germline CDR1 reads SGHNT; CDR2 reads YENEEA. This CDR3 is CASSLGSGQANEQFF. CDR3 coding DNA: TGTGCCAGCAGCTTAGGTTCGGGACAGGCCAATGAGCAGTTCTTC.

The rearrangement uses TRBV30 and TRBJ2-5, with no clear D. The V end lost 0 bases, the J end lost 7 bases, and 6 bases lay between the germline ends. CDR1 GTSNPN and CDR2 SVGIG come from the germline V gene (reference sequence). The length of the CDR3 is 11 residues. In nucleotides, the CDR3 is TGTGCCTGGAGTGTACTTGGGACCCAGTACTTC. It yields the protein CAWSVLGTQYF.

V usage is TRBV6-2 or TRBV6-3 and J usage is TRBJ1-4; D may be TRBD1 (5 bases). CDR1 and CDR2 from the germline V gene are MNHEY and SVGEGT. The CDR3 has 17 amino acids. Trimming shortened V by 1 base and J by 4 bases, and 16 bases separated the two germline ends. Here the CDR3 reads CASSYLPSRAGNEKLFF. The CDR3 bases are TGTGCCAGCAGTTACTTACCCTCCAGGGCGGGTAATGAAAAACTGTTTTTT.

The genes are TRBV4-3 and TRBJ2-7; TRBD2 matches at 9 bases. V lost 3 bases and J lost 5; bases outside the gene matches: 11. The CDR3 spans 16 residues. Per the germline V gene, CDR1 is LGHNA and CDR2 is YSLEER. For the CDR3, the DNA is TGCGCCAGCAGCCAGGTAATCGCGGGAGGGTCGGACGAGCAGTACTTC. Residues: CASSQVIAGGSDEQYF.

V gene TRBV11-3 combines with J gene TRBJ2-1; D is perhaps TRBD1 or TRBD2 (5 bases each). There are 14 residues in the CDR3. Deletions cut 5 bases from V and 5 bases from J, with 13 bases between. Per germline, CDR1 SGHNT and CDR2 YENEEA. CDR3 sequence reads: CASSKSQGHNEQFF. The CDR3 DNA sequence: TGTGCCAGCAGCAAATCTCAGGGACACAATGAGCAGTTCTTC.

The chain uses TRBV6-6 and TRBJ2-7; 8 positions match TRBD1. With 6 bases clipped from V and 6 bases from J, the junction kept 10 bases outside the gene matches. Germline loops: CDR1 MNHNY, CDR2 SVGAGI (reference sequence). CDR3 length equals 14 residues. CDR3 DNA sequence: TGTGCCAGCAGAACCGGGACAGGAATTTTCGAGCAGTACTTC. It yields the protein CASRTGTGIFEQYF.

This sequence joins TRBV6-5 and TRBJ2-2; possibly TRBD1 or TRBD2 for D (6 bases each). The CDR3 runs to 15 residues. CDR1 is MNHEY, CDR2 SVGAGI, per germline. Deletions cut 7 bases from V and 5 bases from J, with 17 bases between. CDR3 in amino acids: CASNQGGTLTGELFF. CDR3 DNA: TGTGCCAGCAACCAAGGGGGGACACTTACCGGGGAGCTGTTTTTT.

The V call is TRBV28, the J call TRBJ2-1, with 9 positions matching TRBD1. This CDR3 has 12 residues. Germline V gene sequence: CDR1 MDHEN, CDR2 SYDVKM. V gave up 3 bases and J gave up 13 bases; unmatched junction bases: 4. In DNA form, the CDR3 reads TGTGCCAGCAGTTTTTGGGGACAGGGTCAGTTCTTC. This gives the protein CASSFWGQGQFF.

This rearrangement joins TRBV10-3 to TRBJ2-3; D gene unclear. Trimming cost V 2 bases and J 3 bases, with 18 bases left between them. In germline, CDR1 is ENHRY, CDR2 SYGVKD. The CDR3 is 17 amino acids. CDR3 bases: TGTGCCATCAGTGAGACCCCACTGGTGGTGAGGACAGATACGCAGTATTTT. The encoded protein is CAISETPLVVRTDTQYF.

This chain joins TRBV6-2 or TRBV6-3 and TRBJ2-6, with no clear D. V was trimmed by 2 bases and J by 5 bases, leaving 22 bases between them. CDR3 length: 19 residues. CDR1 is MNHEY, CDR2 SVGEGT, per germline. The CDR3 protein is CASSYMATRAGTWANVLTF. CDR3 DNA sequence: TGTGCCAGCAGTTACATGGCGACCCGGGCAGGTACGTGGGCCAACGTCCTGACTTTC.

DNA for the CDR3: TGTGCTTGGGGGGTGGCAGGCTTGTATGAGCAGTTCTTC. This translates into CAWGVAGLYEQFF. The rearrangement links TRBV30 to TRBJ2-1; D might be TRBD2 (6 bases). Germline CDR1 GTSNPN, CDR2 SVGIG (reference sequence). There are 13 residues in the CDR3.

This clone was seen many times. Other DNA sequences from this sample encode an identical CDR3 as well. The chain is built from TRBV3-1 (or the pseudogene TRBV3-2) and TRBJ1-6, with 7 nucleotides matching TRBD1. Trimming removed 4 bases from V and 7 bases from J; junction bases left unmatched: 7. Germline V gene sequence: CDR1 LGHDT, CDR2 YNNKEL (reference sequence). The CDR3 consists of 15 residues. The CDR3 DNA is TGTGCCAGCAGCCCCCGACAGGGACAGAATTCACCCCTCCACTTT. Residues: CASSPRQGQNSPLHF.

The chain couples TRBV10-2 to TRBJ2-1; 10 nucleotides align to TRBD2. The V gene's germline CDR1 is WSHSY and CDR2 SAAADI. J was trimmed by 3 bases and V by 3 bases; bases with no gene match: 2. This CDR3 contains 15 residues. The CDR3: CASSELAGLYNEQFF. As DNA, the CDR3 is TGCGCCAGCAGTGAACTAGCGGGACTCTACAATGAGCAGTTCTTC.

This clone has at least ten counts. This chain links TRBV13 with TRBJ1-2; possibly TRBD1 for D (5 bases). Trimming took 5 bases from V and 7 from J, leaving 8 bases between them. The CDR3 sequence is 11 residues long. The germline CDR1 and CDR2 sequences are PRHDT and FYEKMQ (reference sequence). The CDR3 reads CASSGGGGYTF. The CDR3 region has the DNA TGTGCCAGCAGCGGGGGAGGTGGCTACACCTTC.

V and J are TRBV7-9 and TRBJ2-7; D is possibly TRBD2 (5 bases). This CDR3 has 13 residues. V shed 5 bases and J shed 3 bases, with 11 bases lying between them. CDR1 is SEHNR and CDR2 is FQNEAQ in the germline V gene (reference sequence). CDR3 nucleotides: TGTGCCAGCAGCCCCGGTACTAGCTACGAGCAGTACTTC. The encoded protein is CASSPGTSYEQYF.

Remarks on this clone: Other nucleotide sequences from this sample produce the same CDR3. The chain is built from TRBV3-1 (or the pseudogene TRBV3-2) and TRBJ1-5; a weak D match, TRBD1 (5 bases). V was pared by 0 bases and J by 4 bases, with 7 bases between. The CDR3 extends over 14 amino acids. CDR1 LGHDT and CDR2 YNNKEL come from the germline V gene (reference sequence). The CDR3 DNA follows: TGTGCCAGCAGCCAAGATCGGGGGAATCAGCCCCAGCATTTT. As protein: CASSQDRGNQPQHF.

This sequence joins TRBV27 and TRBJ2-3; 10 bases align to TRBD2. With V trimmed by 5 bases and J by 3 bases, 14 bases remained unmatched. The CDR3 has 18 residues. Germline V CDR1 and CDR2: MNHEY, SMNVEV (reference sequence). The CDR3 sequence: CASSPRALAGGGTDTQYF. CDR3 sequence (DNA): TGTGCCAGCAGTCCGCGGGCCTTAGCGGGAGGAGGGACAGATACGCAGTATTTT.

In its sample, this clone was seen a few times. The V call is TRBV10-1, the J call TRBJ1-6; possible D gene TRBD1, 5 bases. CDR1 WNHNN and CDR2 SYGVQD come from the germline V gene (reference sequence). V lost 3 bases and J 9 bases, leaving 6 bases between the germline ends. The CDR3 totals 12 residues. CDR3 nucleotide sequence: TGCGCCAGCAGTGATGGGGGTTCACCCCTCCACTTT. The encoded protein is CASSDGGSPLHF.

The chain recombines TRBV19 with TRBJ1-5, with 10 bases aligning to TRBD1. V was pared by 4 bases and J by 0 bases, with 9 bases of the junction left unmatched. The CDR3 spans 18 residues. Germline CDR1 reads LNHDA; CDR2 reads SQIVND (reference sequence). The CDR3 DNA is TGTGCCAGTAGTACCTCGGACAGGGGGATGGATAGCAATCAGCCCCAGCATTTT. Protein sequence: CASSTSDRGMDSNQPQHF. The full variable domain, in which reference TRBV19 and TRBJ1-5 provide the parts outside the CDR3, is DGGITQSPKYLFRKEGQNVTLSCEQNLNHDAMYWYRQDPGQGLRLIYYSQIVNDFQKGDIAEGYSVSREKKESFPLTVTSAQKNPTAFYLCASSTSDRGMDSNQPQHFGDGTRLSIL.

The chain links TRBV12-3 or TRBV12-4 to TRBJ2-7; possibly TRBD1 or TRBD2 for D (5 bases each). CDR3 size: 13 residues. V lost 5 bases to trimming and J lost 3 bases, with 11 bases between them. The CDR3 DNA reads as TGTGCCAGCAGTGACGGGACGCACTACGAGCAGTACTTC. Translating gives CASSDGTHYEQYF.

The rearrangement joins TRBV19 to TRBJ2-3; a weak D match, TRBD2 (5 bases). This CDR3 has 12 amino acids. The germline V gene encodes CDR1 LNHDA and CDR2 SQIVND (reference sequence). V lost 5 bases, J lost 5 bases, and 8 bases lay in between. CDR3 in amino acids: CASSARGDTQYF. The CDR3 nucleotides are TGTGCCAGTAGTGCACGGGGAGATACGCAGTATTTT.

The chain links TRBV5-6 to TRBJ2-3; possibly TRBD1 for D (5 bases). CDR1 and CDR2 (germline): SGHDT, YYEEEE. This CDR3 spans 13 amino acids. Trimming cost V 4 bases and J 0 bases, with 6 bases left between them. The CDR3 spells CASSHRSTDTQYF. DNA for the CDR3: TGTGCCAGCAGCCACAGGAGCACAGATACGCAGTATTTT.

In its sample, this clone was seen once. The V call is TRBV2, the J call TRBJ2-1, with D unclear. The CDR3 loop spans 14 amino acids. V shed 5 bases and J shed 5 bases, with 13 bases lying between them. CDR1 and CDR2 (germline): SNHLY, FYNNEI. The CDR3 sequence is CASSLVELNNEQFF. The DNA of the CDR3 is TGTGCCAGCAGTTTAGTGGAGCTTAACAATGAGCAGTTCTTC.